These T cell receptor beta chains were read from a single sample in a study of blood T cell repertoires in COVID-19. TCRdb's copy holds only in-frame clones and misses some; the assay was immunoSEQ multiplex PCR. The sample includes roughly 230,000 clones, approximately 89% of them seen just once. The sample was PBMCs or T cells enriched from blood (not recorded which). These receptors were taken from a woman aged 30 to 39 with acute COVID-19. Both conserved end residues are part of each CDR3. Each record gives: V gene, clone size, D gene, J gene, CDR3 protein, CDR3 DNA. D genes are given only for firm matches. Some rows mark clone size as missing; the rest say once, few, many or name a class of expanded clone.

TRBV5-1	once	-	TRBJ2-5	CASSSGQPEETQYF	TGCGCCAGCAGCTCGGGACAACCCGAAGAGACCCAGTACTTC
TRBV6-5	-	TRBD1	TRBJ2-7	CASSPPGTGSYEQYF	TGTGCCAGCAGTCCCCCCGGGACAGGAAGCTACGAGCAGTACTTC
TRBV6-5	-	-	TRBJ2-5	CASKNFRAQETQYF	TGTGCCAGCAAGAATTTTAGAGCCCAAGAGACCCAGTACTTC
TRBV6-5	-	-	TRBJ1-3	CASSLGPGVPGNTIYF	TGTGCCAGCAGTTTGGGACCAGGGGTCCCTGGAAACACCATATATTTT
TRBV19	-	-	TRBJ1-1	CASTGWTEAFF	TGTGCCAGTACCGGGTGGACTGAAGCTTTCTTT
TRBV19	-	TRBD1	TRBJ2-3	CASSPRTGKQTDTQYF	TGTGCCAGTAGCCCACGGACAGGGAAGCAGACAGATACGCAGTATTTT
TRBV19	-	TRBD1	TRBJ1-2	CASSPRTGDHYGYTF	TGTGCCAGTAGTCCAAGGACAGGGGATCACTATGGCTACACCTTC
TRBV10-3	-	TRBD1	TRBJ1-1	CAISPQGANTEAFF	TGTGCCATCAGTCCCCAGGGGGCGAACACTGAAGCTTTCTTT
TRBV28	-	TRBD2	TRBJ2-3	CASSPIAGGPPDTQYF	TGTGCCAGCAGTCCGATAGCGGGGGGCCCCCCAGATACGCAGTATTTT
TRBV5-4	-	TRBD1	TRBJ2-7	CASSSPGTGFYEQYF	TGTGCCAGCAGCAGCCCAGGGACAGGGTTCTACGAGCAGTACTTC
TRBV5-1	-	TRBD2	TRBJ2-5	CASSLSGGAFPQETQYF	TGCGCCAGCAGCCTTAGCGGGGGGGCCTTCCCCCAAGAGACCCAGTACTTC
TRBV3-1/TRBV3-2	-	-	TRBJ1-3	CASSQDRLLTGSPGNTIYF	TGTGCCAGCAGCCAAGATAGGCTCCTGACCGGGTCACCTGGAAACACCATATATTTT
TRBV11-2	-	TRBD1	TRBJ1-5	CASSSGQDNQPQHF	TGTGCCAGCAGTTCCGGACAGGATAATCAGCCCCAGCATTTT
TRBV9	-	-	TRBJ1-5	CASSPRAGGIDQPQHF	TGTGCCAGCAGCCCTAGGGCCGGGGGAATCGATCAGCCCCAGCATTTT
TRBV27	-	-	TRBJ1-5	CASRVLGGTGPQHF	TGTGCCAGCAGAGTTCTGGGGGGGACTGGGCCCCAGCATTTT
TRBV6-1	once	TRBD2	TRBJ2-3	CASSERRTSGGVGTDTQYF	TGTGCCAGCAGTGAAAGGAGGACTAGCGGGGGGGTTGGCACAGATACGCAGTATTTT
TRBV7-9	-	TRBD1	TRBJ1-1	CASSTQGEQTEAFF	TGTGCCAGCAGCACACAGGGGGAACAGACTGAAGCTTTCTTT
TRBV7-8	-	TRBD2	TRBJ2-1	CASSSSGDYNEQFF	TGTGCCAGCAGCTCGAGCGGGGACTACAATGAGCAGTTCTTC
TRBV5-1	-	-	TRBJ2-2	CASSPTRTNTGELFF	TGCGCCAGCAGCCCCACCAGGACGAACACCGGGGAGCTGTTTTTT
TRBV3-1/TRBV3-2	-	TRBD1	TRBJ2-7	CASSQEGRTGNYEQYF	TGTGCCAGCAGCCAAGAAGGAAGGACAGGGAACTACGAGCAGTACTTC
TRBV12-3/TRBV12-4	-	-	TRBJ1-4	CASSLQGEKLFF	TGTGCCAGCAGTTTACAGGGTGAAAAACTGTTTTTT
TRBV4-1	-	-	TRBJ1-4	CASSQEVNRVDEKLFF	TGCGCCAGCAGCCAAGAGGTTAACAGGGTAGATGAAAAACTGTTTTTT
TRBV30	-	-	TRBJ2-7	CAWSVRQGGQYF	TGTGCCTGGAGTGTACGGCAGGGTGGGCAGTACTTC
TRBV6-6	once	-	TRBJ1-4	CASSYLTANEKLFF	TGTGCCAGCAGTTACTTGACAGCTAATGAAAAACTGTTTTTT
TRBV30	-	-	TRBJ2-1	CAWKANNEQFF	TGTGCCTGGAAAGCTAACAATGAGCAGTTCTTC
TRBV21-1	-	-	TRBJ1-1	CASSKSWDRDRAVTEAFF	TGTGCCAGCAGCAAAAGCTGGGATAGGGACAGAGCCGTCACTGAAGCTTTCTTT
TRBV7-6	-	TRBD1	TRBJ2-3	CASSLATGTGGADTQYF	TGTGCCAGCAGCTTAGCCACCGGGACAGGGGGCGCAGATACGCAGTATTTT
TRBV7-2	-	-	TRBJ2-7	CASSLTGDGTPPYEQYF	TGTGCCAGCAGCTTAACTGGGGACGGGACACCACCCTACGAGCAGTACTTC
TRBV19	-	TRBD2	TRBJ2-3	CASSTSGGAGDTQYF	TGTGCCAGTAGTACTAGCGGGGGGGCCGGAGATACGCAGTATTTT
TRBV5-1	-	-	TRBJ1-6	CASSLDLEAPLHF	TGCGCCAGCAGCTTGGACCTCGAGGCACCCCTCCACTTT
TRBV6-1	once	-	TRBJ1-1	CASSEVGREGTEAFF	TGTGCCAGCAGTGAAGTGGGCAGGGAGGGCACTGAAGCTTTCTTT
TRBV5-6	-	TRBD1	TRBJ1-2	CASSTPGQDNYGYTF	TGTGCCAGCAGCACACCGGGACAGGATAACTATGGCTACACCTTC
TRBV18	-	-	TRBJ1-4	CASSSLAGGEKLFF	TGTGCCAGCTCCTCCTTGGCGGGGGGAGAAAAACTGTTTTTT
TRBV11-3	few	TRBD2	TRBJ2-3	CASSLAGGRGDTQYF	TGTGCCAGCAGCCTAGCGGGGGGCCGAGGGGATACGCAGTATTTT
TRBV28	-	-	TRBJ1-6	CASLGGRYSPLHF	TGTGCCAGCTTAGGAGGGAGGTATTCACCCCTCCACTTT
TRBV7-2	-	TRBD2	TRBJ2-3	CASSRGDGGSTDTQYF	TGTGCCAGCAGCCGCGGGGACGGGGGGAGCACAGATACGCAGTATTTT
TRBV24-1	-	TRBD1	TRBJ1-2	CATSDPTGGRGYTF	TGTGCCACCAGTGACCCCACAGGGGGCCGTGGCTACACCTTC